The present entry profiles one T cell receptor beta chain with its context. The data derive from a study of blood T cell repertoires in COVID-19. Sequenced by immunoSEQ multiplex PCR; TCRdb stores in-frame clones only, minus some. Here the sample spans approximately 450,000 clones, about 85% being singletons. Germline V gene data show CDR1 as SGHAT and CDR2 as FQNNGV. V was pared by 4 bases and J by 7 bases, with 16 bases of the junction left unmatched. This CDR3 has 17 residues. The specimen was PBMCs or T cells enriched from blood (not recorded which). The chain combines TRBV11-2 with TRBJ2-3, with 8 nucleotides matching TRBD2. This clonotype originated in a woman aged 18 to 35 with acute COVID-19. CDR3 loop: CASSYRPGGGLGNTQYF. The DNA for the CDR3 is TGTGCCAGCAGCTACAGACCGGGGGGGGGCCTAGGGAATACGCAGTATTTT.